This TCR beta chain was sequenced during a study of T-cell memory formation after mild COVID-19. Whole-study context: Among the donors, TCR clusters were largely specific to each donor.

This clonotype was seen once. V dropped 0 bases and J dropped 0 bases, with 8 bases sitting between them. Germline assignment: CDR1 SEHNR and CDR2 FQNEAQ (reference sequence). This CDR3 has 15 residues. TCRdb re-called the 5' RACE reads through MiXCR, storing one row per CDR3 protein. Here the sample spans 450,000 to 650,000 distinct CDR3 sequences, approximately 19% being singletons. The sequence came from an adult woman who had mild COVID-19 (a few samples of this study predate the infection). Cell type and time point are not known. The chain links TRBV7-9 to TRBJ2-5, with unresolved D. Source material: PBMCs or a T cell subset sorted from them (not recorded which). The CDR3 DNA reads TGTGCCAGCAGCTTAGCCCCGACAAACCAAGAGACCCAGTACTTC. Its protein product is CASSLAPTNQETQYF.